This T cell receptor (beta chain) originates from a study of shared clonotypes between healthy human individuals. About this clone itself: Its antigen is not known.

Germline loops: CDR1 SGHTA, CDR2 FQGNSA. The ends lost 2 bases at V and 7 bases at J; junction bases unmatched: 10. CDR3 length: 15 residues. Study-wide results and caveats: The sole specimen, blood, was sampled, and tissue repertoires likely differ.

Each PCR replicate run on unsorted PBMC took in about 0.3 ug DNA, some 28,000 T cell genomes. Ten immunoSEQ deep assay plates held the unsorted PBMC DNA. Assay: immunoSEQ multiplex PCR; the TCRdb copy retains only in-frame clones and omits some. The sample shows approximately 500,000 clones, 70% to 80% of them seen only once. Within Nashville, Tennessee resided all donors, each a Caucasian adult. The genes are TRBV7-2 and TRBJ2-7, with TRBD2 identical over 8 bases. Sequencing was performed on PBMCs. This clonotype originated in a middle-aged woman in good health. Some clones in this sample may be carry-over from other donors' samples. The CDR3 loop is CASSLPGRAFREQYF. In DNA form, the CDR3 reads TGTGCCAGCAGCTTACCCGGGAGGGCCTTTAGGGAGCAGTACTTC.